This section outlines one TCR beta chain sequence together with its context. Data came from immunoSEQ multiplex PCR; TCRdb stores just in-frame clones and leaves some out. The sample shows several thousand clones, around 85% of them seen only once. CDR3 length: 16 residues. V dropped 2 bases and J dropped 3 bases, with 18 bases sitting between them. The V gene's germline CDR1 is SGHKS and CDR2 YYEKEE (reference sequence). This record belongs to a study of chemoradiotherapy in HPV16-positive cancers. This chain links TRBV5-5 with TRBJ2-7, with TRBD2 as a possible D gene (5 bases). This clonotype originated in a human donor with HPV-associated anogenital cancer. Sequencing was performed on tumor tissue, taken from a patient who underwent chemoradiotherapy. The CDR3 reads CASSLLWTDPVYEQYF. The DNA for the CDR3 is TGTGCCAGCAGCTTATTATGGACTGATCCAGTCTACGAGCAGTACTTC.